This T cell receptor beta chain was obtained from a study of blood T cell repertoires in COVID-19. On the study more broadly: There were acute and convalescent COVID-19 samples, and they came from the United States, Italy and Spain. PBMCs, B-cell-depleted T cells, or T cells provided the cDNA or gDNA that made up the material.

Some clones are missing from TCRdb's copy, which holds only in-frame ones; the method was immunoSEQ multiplex PCR. The sample carries roughly 370,000 clones, just under 90% recorded once. Cohort assignment relied on participant-reported clinical history. Donors of Cohort 3 who recovered were those that had two negative PCRs, clearance, or symptom resolution. V gave up 2 bases and J gave up 0 bases, with 15 bases separating them. This CDR3 comprises 17 residues. CDR1 and CDR2 (germline): MNHNS, SASEGT. This clonotype was sampled from a woman aged 45-60 years who had recovered from COVID-19. The V and J genes are TRBV6-1 and TRBJ2-3, with D unresolved. Sequenced material: PBMCs or T cells enriched from blood (not recorded which). The CDR3 is CASSEFGFEPSTDTQYF. The CDR3 coding sequence is TGTGCCAGCAGTGAATTTGGCTTTGAACCTAGCACAGATACGCAGTATTTT.